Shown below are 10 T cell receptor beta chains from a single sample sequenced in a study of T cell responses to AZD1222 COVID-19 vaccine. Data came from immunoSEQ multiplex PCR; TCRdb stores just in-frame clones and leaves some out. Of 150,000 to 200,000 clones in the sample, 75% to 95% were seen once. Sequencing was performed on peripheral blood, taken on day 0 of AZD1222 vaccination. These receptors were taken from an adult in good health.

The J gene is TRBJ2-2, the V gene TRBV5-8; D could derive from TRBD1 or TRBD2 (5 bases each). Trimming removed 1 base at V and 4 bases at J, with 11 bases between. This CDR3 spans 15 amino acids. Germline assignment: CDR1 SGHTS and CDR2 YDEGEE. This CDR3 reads CASSLRGDITGELFF. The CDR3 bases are TGTGCCAGCAGCTTGAGAGGGGATATCACCGGGGAGCTGTTTTTT.

The CDR3 loop reads CASSDSAGGTGELFF. The CDR3 bases are TGTGCCAGCAGTGACTCTGCGGGTGGTACCGGGGAGCTGTTTTTT. This chain links TRBV6-4 with TRBJ2-2; D perhaps matches TRBD2 (5 bases). Germline V CDR1 and CDR2: MRHNA, SNTAGT. This CDR3 contains 15 residues. Trimming removed 0 bases at V and 5 bases at J, with 10 bases between.

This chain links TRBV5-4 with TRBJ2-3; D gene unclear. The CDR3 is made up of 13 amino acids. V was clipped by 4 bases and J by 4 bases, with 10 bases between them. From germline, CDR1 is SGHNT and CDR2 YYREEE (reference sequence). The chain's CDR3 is CASSEQAPDTQYF. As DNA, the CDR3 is TGTGCCAGCAGCGAACAAGCCCCAGATACGCAGTATTTT. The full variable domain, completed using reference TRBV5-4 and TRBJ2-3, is ETGVTQSPTHLIKTRGQQVTLRCSSQSGHNTVSWYQQALGQGPQFIFQYYREEENGRGNFPPRFSGLQFPNYSSELNVNALELDDSALYLCASSEQAPDTQYFGPGTRLTVL.

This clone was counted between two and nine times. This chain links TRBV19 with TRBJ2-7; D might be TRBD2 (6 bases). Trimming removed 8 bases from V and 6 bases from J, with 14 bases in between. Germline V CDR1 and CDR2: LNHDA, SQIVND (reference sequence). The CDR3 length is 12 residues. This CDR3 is CASSSRDFEQYF. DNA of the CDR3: TGTGCCAGTTCCTCCCGGGACTTCGAGCAGTACTTC.

CDR3 bases: TGTGCCAGCATTCCCCAGGGTGGCACTGAAGCTTTCTTT. Its translation: CASIPQGGTEAFF. The gene calls are TRBV12-3 or TRBV12-4 and TRBJ1-1, with D possibly being TRBD1 (5 bases). The CDR3 sequence is 13 residues long. The V gene lost 7 bases and the J gene lost 4 bases, with 13 bases spanning the gap.

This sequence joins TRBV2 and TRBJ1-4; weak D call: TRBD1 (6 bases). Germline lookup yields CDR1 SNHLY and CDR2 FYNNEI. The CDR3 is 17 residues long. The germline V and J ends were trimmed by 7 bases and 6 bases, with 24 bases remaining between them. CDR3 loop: CASNERTGGGPDEKLFF. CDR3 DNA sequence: TGTGCCAGCAATGAGCGAACGGGAGGGGGGCCGGATGAAAAACTGTTTTTT.

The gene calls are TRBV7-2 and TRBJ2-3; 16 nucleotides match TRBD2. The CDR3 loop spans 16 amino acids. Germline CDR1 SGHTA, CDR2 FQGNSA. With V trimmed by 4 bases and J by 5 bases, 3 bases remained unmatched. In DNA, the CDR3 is TGTGCCAGCAGCTACGGGACTAGCGGGGGGGAAGATACGCAGTATTTT. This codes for CASSYGTSGGEDTQYF.

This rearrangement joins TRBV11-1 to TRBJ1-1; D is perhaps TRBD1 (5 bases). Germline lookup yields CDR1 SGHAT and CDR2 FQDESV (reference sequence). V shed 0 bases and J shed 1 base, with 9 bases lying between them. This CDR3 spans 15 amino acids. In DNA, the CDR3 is TGTGCCAGCAGCTTAGCGTCAGGGCCGAACACTGAAGCTTTCTTT. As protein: CASSLASGPNTEAFF.

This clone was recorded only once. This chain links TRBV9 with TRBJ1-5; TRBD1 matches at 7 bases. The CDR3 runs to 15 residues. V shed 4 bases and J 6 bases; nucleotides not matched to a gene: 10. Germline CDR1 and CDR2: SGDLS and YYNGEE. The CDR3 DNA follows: TGTGCCAGCAGCCGCCAGACAGGGCTGGGTCAGCCCCAGCATTTT. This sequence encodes CASSRQTGLGQPQHF.

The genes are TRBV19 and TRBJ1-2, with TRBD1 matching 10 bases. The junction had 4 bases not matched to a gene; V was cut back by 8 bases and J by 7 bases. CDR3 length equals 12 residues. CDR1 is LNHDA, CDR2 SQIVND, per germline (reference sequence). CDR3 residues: CASRQGAFGYTF. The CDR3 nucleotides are TGTGCCAGTCGACAGGGGGCCTTTGGCTACACCTTC.